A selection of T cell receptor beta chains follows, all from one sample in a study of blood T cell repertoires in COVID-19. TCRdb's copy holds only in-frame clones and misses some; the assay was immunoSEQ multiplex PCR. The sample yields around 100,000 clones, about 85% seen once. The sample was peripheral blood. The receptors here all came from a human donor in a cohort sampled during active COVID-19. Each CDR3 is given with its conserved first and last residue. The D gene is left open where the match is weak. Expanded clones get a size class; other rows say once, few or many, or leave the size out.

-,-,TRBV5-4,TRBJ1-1,TGTGCCAGCAGCTTGCGGGGGAGGAACACTGAAGCTTTCTTT,CASSLRGRNTEAFF
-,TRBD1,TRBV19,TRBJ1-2,TGTGCCAGTAAACCGGGACAGGGAAGCGGCTATGGCTACACCTTC,CASKPGQGSGYGYTF
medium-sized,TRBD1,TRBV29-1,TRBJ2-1,TGCAGCGTTGAGTTAAGTTGGGCAGGGGGCTACAATGAGCAGTTCTTC,CSVELSWAGGYNEQFF
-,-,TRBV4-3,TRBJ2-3,TGCGCCAGCAGCCAAGGAGGAACTACCTACACAGATACGCAGTATTTT,CASSQGGTTYTDTQYF
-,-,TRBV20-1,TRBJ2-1,TGCAGTGCCGCGAGCAATGAGCAGTTCTTC,CSAASNEQFF
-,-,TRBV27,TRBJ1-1,TGTGCCAGCAGTTTTGTTGGAGGGAGTTGGAACACTGAAGCTTTCTTT,CASSFVGGSWNTEAFF
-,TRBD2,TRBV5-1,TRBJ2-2,TGCGCCAGCAGCGTCGGACTAGCGGGGGAGGCCGGGGAGCTGTTTTTT,CASSVGLAGEAGELFF
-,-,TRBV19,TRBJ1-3,TGTGCCAGTAGAGGACAGTTCAACTCTGGAAACACCATATATTTT,CASRGQFNSGNTIYF
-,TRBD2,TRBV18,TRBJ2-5,TGTGCCAGCTCACCGGTAGCGGGGGGCGAGACCCAGTACTTC,CASSPVAGGETQYF
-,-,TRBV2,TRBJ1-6,TGTGCCAGCCAGGGCCCCGAGCGTAATTCACCCCTCCACTTT,CASQGPERNSPLHF
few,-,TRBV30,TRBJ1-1,TGTGCCTGGGTGGCGGGAATGAACACTGAAGCTTTCTTT,CAWVAGMNTEAFF
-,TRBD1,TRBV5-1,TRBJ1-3,TGCGCCAGCAGCTTGGTTACAGGGGTCGCTGGAAACACCATATATTTT,CASSLVTGVAGNTIYF
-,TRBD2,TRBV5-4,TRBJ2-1,TGTGCCAGCAGCTTGGGCGGGAGTGACTACAATGAGCAGTTCTTC,CASSLGGSDYNEQFF